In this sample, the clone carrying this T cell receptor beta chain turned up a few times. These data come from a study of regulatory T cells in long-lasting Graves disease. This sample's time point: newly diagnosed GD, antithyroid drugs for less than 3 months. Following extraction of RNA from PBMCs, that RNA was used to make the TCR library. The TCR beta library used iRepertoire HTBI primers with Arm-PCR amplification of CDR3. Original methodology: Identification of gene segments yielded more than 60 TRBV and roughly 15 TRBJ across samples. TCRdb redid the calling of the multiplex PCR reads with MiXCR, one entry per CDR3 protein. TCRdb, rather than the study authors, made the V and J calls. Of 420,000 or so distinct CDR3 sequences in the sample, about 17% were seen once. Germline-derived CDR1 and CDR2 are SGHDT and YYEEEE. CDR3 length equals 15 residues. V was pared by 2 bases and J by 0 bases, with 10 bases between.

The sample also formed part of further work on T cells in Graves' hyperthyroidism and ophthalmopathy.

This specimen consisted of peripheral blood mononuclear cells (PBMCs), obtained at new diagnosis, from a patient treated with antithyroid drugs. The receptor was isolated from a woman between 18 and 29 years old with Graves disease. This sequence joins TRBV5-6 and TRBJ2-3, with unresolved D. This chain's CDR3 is CASSFGQVSTDTQYF. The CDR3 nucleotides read TGTGCCAGCAGCTTCGGCCAGGTTAGCACAGATACGCAGTATTTT.